Following are 26 T cell receptor beta chains from one sample sequenced in a study of blood T cell repertoires in COVID-19. Assay: immunoSEQ multiplex PCR; the TCRdb copy retains only in-frame clones and omits some. Of some 46,000 clones in the sample, roughly 87% were seen once. Sequenced sample: peripheral blood. The receptors were sampled from a man aged 60 to 75 with active COVID-19.

This chain uses TRBV27 with TRBJ2-3, with 8 positions matching TRBD2. The V segment lost 7 bases and the J segment 2 bases; nucleotides outside the gene matches: 8. This CDR3 spans 15 amino acids. Germline CDR1 and CDR2: MNHEY and SMNVEV (reference sequence). CDR3 coding DNA: TGTGCCAGCACTCCCCCGGGAGGGACCACAGATACGCAGTATTTT. Translation gives CASTPPGGTTDTQYF.

The chain has TRBV2 and TRBJ2-7; 7 bases are shared with TRBD2. CDR3 length: 13 residues. V was pared by 5 bases and J by 2 bases, with 3 bases of the junction left unmatched. Germline values: CDR1 SNHLY, CDR2 FYNNEI. CDR3 protein: CASSLSGAYEQYF. The CDR3 DNA is TGTGCCAGCAGTCTCAGCGGGGCCTACGAGCAGTACTTC.

This clone was observed a few times. The chain carries TRBV4-2 and TRBJ1-2; 9 bases map to TRBD1. Per the germline V gene, CDR1 is LGHNA and CDR2 is YNFKEQ. V dropped 6 bases and J dropped 4; count of bases not matched to a gene: 9. This CDR3 contains 15 residues. This chain's CDR3 is CASRQNRGLSYGYTF. As DNA, the CDR3 is TGTGCCAGCAGACAAAACAGGGGGCTTTCCTATGGCTACACCTTC.

V gene TRBV4-2 combines with J gene TRBJ2-7; 10 bases line up with TRBD2. The CDR3 contains 15 residues. J lost 4 bases, V lost 2 bases, and 5 bases had no gene match. CDR1 LGHNA and CDR2 YNFKEQ come from the germline V gene. CDR3: CASSQWVAGGYEQYF. As DNA, the CDR3 is TGTGCCAGCAGCCAATGGGTAGCGGGGGGTTACGAGCAGTACTTC.

This chain joins TRBV20-1 and TRBJ2-5, with 7 bases lining up with TRBD2. The germline gives CDR1 DFQATT, CDR2 SNEGSKA (reference sequence). This CDR3 is built from 14 residues. With 3 bases clipped from V and 7 bases from J, the junction kept 11 bases outside the gene matches. The CDR3 loop reads CSASPSGDPGTQYF. The CDR3 nucleotides are TGCAGTGCTAGTCCCAGCGGGGACCCCGGGACCCAGTACTTC.

The rearrangement uses TRBV10-3 and TRBJ2-3, with 10 nucleotides matching TRBD2. V lost 4 bases, J lost 0 bases, and 4 bases stayed unmatched. Germline CDR1 is ENHRY and CDR2 is SYGVKD. This CDR3 region has 16 residues. The CDR3 sequence is CAISAGLAESTDTQYF. Here the CDR3 DNA reads TGTGCCATCAGTGCAGGACTAGCGGAAAGCACAGATACGCAGTATTTT.

The V gene is TRBV19, the J gene TRBJ2-5; a possible D gene is TRBD1 (5 bases). The germline V gene encodes CDR1 LNHDA and CDR2 SQIVND (reference sequence). This CDR3 has 14 residues. V was pared by 3 bases and J by 0 bases, with 8 bases between. The CDR3 is CASSITGDQETQYF. Written as DNA, the CDR3 is TGTGCCAGTAGTATCACAGGCGACCAAGAGACCCAGTACTTC.

In its sample, this clone was seen once. The CDR3 protein is CASSYLAGGTEAFF. The CDR3 DNA sequence: TGTGCCAGCAGCTACCTGGCAGGGGGAACTGAAGCTTTCTTT. The genes are TRBV6-5 and TRBJ1-1, with 7 bases matching TRBD1. Trimming took 6 bases from V and 5 from J; bases not matched to a gene: 9. In germline, CDR1 is MNHEY, CDR2 SVGAGI. This CDR3 is 14 amino acids long.

The chain carries TRBV4-1 and TRBJ2-4, with TRBD2 matching 12 bases. Trimming removed 2 bases from V and 6 bases from J; junction bases left unmatched: 14. The CDR3 consists of 19 residues. Germline values: CDR1 MGHRA, CDR2 YSYEKL. The CDR3 reads CASSQRPDPSGRDGNIQYF. The CDR3 DNA follows: TGCGCCAGCAGCCAAAGGCCCGACCCTAGCGGGAGGGATGGAAACATTCAGTACTTC.

The rearrangement links TRBV29-1 to TRBJ2-1; 8 positions agree with TRBD1. The CDR3 has 14 amino acids. Germline-derived CDR1 and CDR2 are SQVTM and ANQGSEA. The V gene end was trimmed by 1 base and the J gene end by 8 bases; junction bases not matched to a gene: 7. This CDR3 reads CSVEARAGGDEQFF. The CDR3 nucleotides read TGCAGCGTTGAAGCCCGGGCAGGGGGCGATGAGCAGTTCTTC.

V is TRBV6-5 and J is TRBJ2-5; TRBD2 matches 11 bases. The V and J ends lost 4 bases and 5 bases, in that order; junction bases with no gene match: 6. Germline assignment: CDR1 MNHEY and CDR2 SVGAGI. This CDR3 has 15 residues. Written as DNA, the CDR3 is TGTGCCAGCAGTTTAGCGGGGGGGTCGTGGGAGACCCAGTACTTC. This gives the protein CASSLAGGSWETQYF.

V usage is TRBV5-4 and J usage is TRBJ2-4; 9 bases are shared with TRBD1. V gave up 4 bases and J gave up 2 bases; unmatched junction bases: 16. The CDR3 has 19 amino acids. Germline CDR1 SGHNT, CDR2 YYREEE (reference sequence). CDR3 nucleotide sequence: TGTGCCAGCAGCACCACCGGGACAGGGTGGTTAATCTCCAAAAACATTCAGTACTTC. Translating gives CASSTTGTGWLISKNIQYF.

This rearrangement joins TRBV13 to TRBJ1-6; perhaps TRBD1 as D (6 bases). Trimming pared 3 bases from V and 0 bases from J, leaving 12 bases between. The germline V gene encodes CDR1 PRHDT and CDR2 FYEKMQ (reference sequence). This CDR3 comprises 17 residues. The CDR3 DNA reads as TGTGCCAGCAGCTTGAAGGGAGGGGGCTCCTATAATTCACCCCTCCACTTT. Translated: CASSLKGGGSYNSPLHF.

The chain uses TRBV7-8 and TRBJ2-5; a weak D match, TRBD1 (5 bases). Germline V lookup: CDR1 SGHVS, CDR2 FQNEAQ. V shed 0 bases and J shed 4 bases, with 9 bases lying between them. This CDR3 contains 14 residues. The CDR3 loop reads CASSLADQGETQYF. CDR3 DNA: TGTGCCAGCAGCTTAGCGGACCAGGGAGAGACCCAGTACTTC.

This clone showed up just a few times. In DNA, the CDR3 is TGTGCCAGCAGCACTTGGCAGGGGCCCCAGCATTTT. Its protein is CASSTWQGPQHF. This chain connects TRBV6-2 or TRBV6-3 to TRBJ1-5; D is perhaps TRBD1 (5 bases). The CDR3 extends over 12 amino acids. Germline V gene data show CDR1 as MNHEY and CDR2 as SVGEGT. V was pared by 6 bases and J by 9 bases, with 12 bases between.

The chain combines TRBV24-1 with TRBJ1-5; TRBD1 is a possible D gene (5 bases). This CDR3 contains 13 residues. The germline V gene has CDR1 KGHDR and CDR2 SFDVKD. V was shortened by 7 bases and J by 6 bases, with 12 bases between the two germline ends. CDR3 DNA sequence: TGTGCCACCAGCATCGGGGGGGGTCAGCCCCAGCATTTT. This codes for CATSIGGGQPQHF.

The J gene is TRBJ1-2, the V gene TRBV5-6; TRBD1 matches at 7 bases. The V and J ends lost 4 bases and 3 bases, in that order; junction bases with no gene match: 3. CDR1 is SGHDT, CDR2 YYEEEE, per germline. The CDR3 runs to 13 residues. The CDR3 DNA reads as TGTGCCAGCAGCCTGACAGGGCACTATGGCTACACCTTC. The encoded protein is CASSLTGHYGYTF. The variable domain in full, with the rest retrieved from reference TRBV5-6 and TRBJ1-2, is DAGVTQSPTHLIKTRGQQVTLRCSPKSGHDTVSWYQQALGQGPQFIFQYYEEEERQRGNFPDRFSGHQFPNYSSELNVNALLLGDSALYLCASSLTGHYGYTFGSGTRLTVV.

This clone was counted a single time. The rearrangement links TRBV5-1 to TRBJ2-4; 9 bases are a match to TRBD2. This CDR3 has 17 amino acids. V was pared by 3 bases and J by 6 bases, with 13 bases of the junction left unmatched. Germline V gene lookup returns CDR1 SGHRS and CDR2 YFSETQ. CDR3 region: CASSYEISGSGGNIQYF. The CDR3 DNA follows: TGCGCCAGCAGCTATGAAATTAGCGGGAGCGGGGGAAACATTCAGTACTTC.

The rearrangement uses TRBV3-1 (or the pseudogene TRBV3-2) and TRBJ2-1, with D perhaps TRBD2 (6 bases). Germline V lookup: CDR1 LGHDT, CDR2 YNNKEL (reference sequence). Trimming stripped 1 base from V and 12 bases from J, with 10 bases between. The CDR3 runs 12 residues. DNA for the CDR3: TGTGCCAGCAGCCAAGGGGATAGCGGGCAGTTCTTC. Translating gives CASSQGDSGQFF.

This chain joins TRBV19 and TRBJ2-3; TRBD2 agrees at 10 bases. CDR1 is LNHDA and CDR2 is SQIVND in the germline V gene (reference sequence). Trimming removed 6 bases from V and 4 bases from J; junction bases left unmatched: 7. The CDR3 covers 15 residues. The CDR3, as DNA: TGTGCCAGTAGGGCTAGCGGGAGCGTTGCAGATACGCAGTATTTT. This sequence encodes CASRASGSVADTQYF.

The gene calls are TRBV19 and TRBJ1-5; D is possibly TRBD1 (5 bases). The V end lost 4 bases, the J end lost 3 bases, and 13 bases lay between the germline ends. The germline gives CDR1 LNHDA, CDR2 SQIVND (reference sequence). The CDR3 totals 15 residues. The CDR3 is CASSTDRGFNQPQHF. For the CDR3, the DNA is TGTGCCAGTAGTACAGACAGAGGGTTCAATCAGCCCCAGCATTTT.

As for this clone: The sample contains more than one DNA sequence encoding this CDR3. The chain links TRBV18 to TRBJ2-1, with TRBD2 identical over 13 bases. The CDR3 spans 17 residues. Germline V lookup: CDR1 KGHSH, CDR2 LQKENI. V lost 3 bases, J lost 0 bases, and 2 bases stayed unmatched. CDR3 region: CASSPRTSGSSYNEQFF. The CDR3 bases are TGTGCCAGCTCACCGCGGACTAGCGGGAGCTCCTACAATGAGCAGTTCTTC.

This chain connects TRBV6-5 to TRBJ1-6, with a tentative D call TRBD1 (6 bases). V was pared by 2 bases and J by 7 bases, with 9 bases between. Germline assignment: CDR1 MNHEY and CDR2 SVGAGI. The CDR3 totals 14 residues. Here the CDR3 reads CASSYDRKNSPLHF. DNA of the CDR3: TGTGCCAGCAGTTACGACAGGAAAAATTCACCCCTCCACTTT.

The V and J genes are TRBV7-9 and TRBJ2-5; D possibly corresponds to TRBD2 (6 bases). The germline V and J ends were trimmed by 4 bases and 5 bases, with 17 bases remaining between them. The CDR3 runs 15 residues. The V gene's germline CDR1 is SEHNR and CDR2 FQNEAQ (reference sequence). CDR3 DNA: TGTGCCAGCAGCTACCGTGGGGGGAATTATGAGACCCAGTACTTC. Translation gives CASSYRGGNYETQYF.

This rearrangement joins TRBV7-3 to TRBJ2-7; TRBD2 aligns across 8 bases. Germline-derived CDR1 and CDR2 are SGHTA and FQGTGA. This CDR3 has 14 residues. The V and J ends lost 3 bases and 4 bases, in that order; junction bases with no gene match: 5. The CDR3 DNA is TGTGCCAGCAGCTTTGCTGGCGGGGGGTACGAGCAGTACTTC. As protein: CASSFAGGGYEQYF. Complete variable domain (other parts from reference TRBV7-3 and TRBJ2-7): GAGVSQTPSNKVTEKGKYVELRCDPISGHTALYWYRQSLGQGPEFLIYFQGTGAADDSGLPNDRFFAVRPEGSVSTLKIQRTERGDSAVYLCASSFAGGGYEQYFGPGTRLTVT.

V gene TRBV9 combines with J gene TRBJ2-3; possible D gene TRBD1, 6 bases. The CDR3 contains 17 residues. Germline loops: CDR1 SGDLS, CDR2 YYNGEE. V was cut by 3 bases and J by 3 bases, with 20 bases left in between. CDR3 coding DNA: TGTGCCAGCAGCGCCACTGAACAGGGTTCCCGAACAGATACGCAGTATTTT. This gives the protein CASSATEQGSRTDTQYF.